These 3 T cell receptor beta chains share one sample of origin, sequenced in a study of shared clonotypes between healthy human individuals. Assay used: immunoSEQ multiplex PCR; TCRdb lists only in-frame clones, some missing. The sample carries about 600,000 clones, around 97% recorded once. Sequenced material: naive CD4+ T cells sorted from blood. Subset in this sample: CD45RA+ positively selected. Source of these receptors: a woman in her thirties in good health.

V usage is TRBV27 and J usage is TRBJ2-3; the match to TRBD2 covers 7 bases. The germline CDR1 and CDR2 sequences are MNHEY and SMNVEV (reference sequence). V trimming: 7 bases; J trimming: 0 bases; junction bases outside the gene matches: 4. This CDR3 contains 14 residues. The CDR3 DNA follows: TGTGCCAGCAAAGCGGGACCTAGCACAGATACGCAGTATTTT. Translated, it gives CASKAGPSTDTQYF.

The chain employs TRBV29-1 and TRBJ2-7; 7 positions agree with TRBD2. The CDR3 sequence is 13 residues long. The germline V gene has CDR1 SQVTM and CDR2 ANQGSEA. Unmatched junction bases numbered 13, after V lost 7 bases and J lost 7 bases. The CDR3 spells CSALLAGVGEQYF. CDR3 bases: TGCAGCGCCCTTCTTGCGGGAGTCGGTGAGCAGTACTTC.

The rearrangement uses TRBV10-2 and TRBJ2-7; 11 bases map to TRBD2. The CDR3 is 16 residues long. Germline CDR1 WSHSY, CDR2 SAAADI. With 6 bases clipped from V and 2 bases from J, the junction kept 9 bases outside the gene matches. CDR3 residues: CASSAPGLAVPYEQYF. The CDR3 DNA reads as TGCGCCAGCAGCGCCCCGGGACTAGCGGTACCCTACGAGCAGTACTTC.